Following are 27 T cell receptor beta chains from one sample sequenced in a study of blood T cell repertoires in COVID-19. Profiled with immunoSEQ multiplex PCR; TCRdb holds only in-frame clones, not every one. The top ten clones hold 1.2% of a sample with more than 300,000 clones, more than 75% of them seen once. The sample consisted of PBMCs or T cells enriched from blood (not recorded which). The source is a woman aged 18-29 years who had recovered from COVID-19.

The CDR3 coding sequence is TGTGCCAGTTTGGCGGGGGGAACCTACGAGCAGTACTTC. Protein sequence: CASLAGGTYEQYF. The V gene is TRBV28, the J gene TRBJ2-7; TRBD2 matches at 8 bases. Germline V lookup: CDR1 MDHEN, CDR2 SYDVKM. CDR3 length equals 13 residues. V was clipped by 9 bases and J by 2 bases; unmatched bases: 6.

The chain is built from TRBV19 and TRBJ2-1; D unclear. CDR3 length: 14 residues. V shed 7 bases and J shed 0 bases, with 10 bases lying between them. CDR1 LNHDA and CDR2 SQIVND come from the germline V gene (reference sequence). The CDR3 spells CASTAVSSYNEQFF. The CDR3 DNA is TGTGCCAGTACGGCGGTAAGCTCCTACAATGAGCAGTTCTTC.

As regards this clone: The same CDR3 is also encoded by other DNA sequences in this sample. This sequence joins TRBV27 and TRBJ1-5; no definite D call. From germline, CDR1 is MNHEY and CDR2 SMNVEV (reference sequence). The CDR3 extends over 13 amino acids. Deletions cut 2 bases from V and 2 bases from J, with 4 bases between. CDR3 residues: CASSLGRNQPQHF. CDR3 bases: TGTGCCAGCAGTTTAGGCCGCAATCAGCCCCAGCATTTT.

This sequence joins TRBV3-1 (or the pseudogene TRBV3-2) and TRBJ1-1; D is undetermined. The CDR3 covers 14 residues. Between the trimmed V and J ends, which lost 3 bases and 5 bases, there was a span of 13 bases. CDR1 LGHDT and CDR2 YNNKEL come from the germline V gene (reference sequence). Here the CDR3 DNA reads TGTGCCAGCAGCCATAACTCCCCCCGGACTGAAGCTTTCTTT. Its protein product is CASSHNSPRTEAFF.

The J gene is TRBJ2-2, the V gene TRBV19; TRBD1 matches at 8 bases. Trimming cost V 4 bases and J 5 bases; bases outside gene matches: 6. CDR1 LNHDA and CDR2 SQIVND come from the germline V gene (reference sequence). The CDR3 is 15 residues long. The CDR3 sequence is CASSKHRTGTGELFF. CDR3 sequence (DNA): TGTGCCAGTAGTAAACACCGGACAGGGACCGGGGAGCTGTTTTTT.

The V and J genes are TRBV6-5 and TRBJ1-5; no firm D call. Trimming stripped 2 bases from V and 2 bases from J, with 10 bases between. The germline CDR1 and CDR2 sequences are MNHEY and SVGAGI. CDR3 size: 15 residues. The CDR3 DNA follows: TGTGCCAGCAGTTACAGCTCTGCTGGCAATCAGCCCCAGCATTTT. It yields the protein CASSYSSAGNQPQHF.

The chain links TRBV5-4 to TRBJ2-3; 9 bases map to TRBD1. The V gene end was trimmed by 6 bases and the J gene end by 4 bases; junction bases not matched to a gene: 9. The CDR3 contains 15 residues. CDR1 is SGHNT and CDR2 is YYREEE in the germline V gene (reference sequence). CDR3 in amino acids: CASNNPGQGADTQYF. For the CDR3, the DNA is TGTGCCAGCAACAACCCGGGACAGGGTGCAGATACGCAGTATTTT.

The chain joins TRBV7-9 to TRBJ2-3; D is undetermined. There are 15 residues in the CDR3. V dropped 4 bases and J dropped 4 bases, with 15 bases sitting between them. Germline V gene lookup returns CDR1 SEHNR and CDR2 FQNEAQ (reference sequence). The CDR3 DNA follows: TGTGCCAGCAGCTCAAACAGCATTGGGTCAGATACGCAGTATTTT. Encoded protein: CASSSNSIGSDTQYF.

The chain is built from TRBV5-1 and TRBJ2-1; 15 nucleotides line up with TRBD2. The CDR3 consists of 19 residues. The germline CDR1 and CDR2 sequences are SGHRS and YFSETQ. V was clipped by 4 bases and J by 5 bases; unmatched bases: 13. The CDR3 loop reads CASSKNPGLAGGQNNEQFF. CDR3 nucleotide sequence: TGCGCCAGCAGCAAAAACCCGGGACTAGCGGGGGGACAAAACAATGAGCAGTTCTTC.

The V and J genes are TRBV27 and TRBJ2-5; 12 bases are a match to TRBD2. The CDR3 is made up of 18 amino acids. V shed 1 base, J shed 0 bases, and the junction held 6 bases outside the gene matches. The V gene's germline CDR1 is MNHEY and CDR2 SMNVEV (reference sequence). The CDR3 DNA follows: TGTGCCAGCAGTTTATGGGGGACTAGCGGGCGCGACCAAGAGACCCAGTACTTC. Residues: CASSLWGTSGRDQETQYF.

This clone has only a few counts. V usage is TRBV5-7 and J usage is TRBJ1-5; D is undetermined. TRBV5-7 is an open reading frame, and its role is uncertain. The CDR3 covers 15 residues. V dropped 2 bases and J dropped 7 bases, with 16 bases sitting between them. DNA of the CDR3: TGTGCCAGCAGCTTAAAGTCGGGAGGACGGCAGCCCCAGCATTTT. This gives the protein CASSLKSGGRQPQHF.

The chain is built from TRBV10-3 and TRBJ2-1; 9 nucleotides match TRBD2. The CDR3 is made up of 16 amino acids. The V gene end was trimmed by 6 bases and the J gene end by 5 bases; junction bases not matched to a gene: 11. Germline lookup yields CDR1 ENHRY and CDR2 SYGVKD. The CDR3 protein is CAISPSQRGDHNEQFF. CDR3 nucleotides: TGTGCCATCAGCCCCTCCCAGCGGGGGGACCACAATGAGCAGTTCTTC.

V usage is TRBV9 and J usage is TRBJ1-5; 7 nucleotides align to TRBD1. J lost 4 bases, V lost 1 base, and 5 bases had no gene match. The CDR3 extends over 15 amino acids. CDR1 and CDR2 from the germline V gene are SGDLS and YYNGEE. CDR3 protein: CASSVSGTDNQPQHF. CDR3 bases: TGTGCCAGCAGCGTATCTGGGACAGATAATCAGCCCCAGCATTTT.

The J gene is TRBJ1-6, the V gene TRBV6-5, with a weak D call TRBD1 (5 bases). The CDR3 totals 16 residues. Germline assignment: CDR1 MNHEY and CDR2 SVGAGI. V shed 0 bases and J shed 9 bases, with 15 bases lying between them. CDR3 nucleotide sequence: TGTGCCAGCAGTTACTCGAGAGGCGGGGGTTTTTCACCCCTCCACTTT. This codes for CASSYSRGGGFSPLHF.

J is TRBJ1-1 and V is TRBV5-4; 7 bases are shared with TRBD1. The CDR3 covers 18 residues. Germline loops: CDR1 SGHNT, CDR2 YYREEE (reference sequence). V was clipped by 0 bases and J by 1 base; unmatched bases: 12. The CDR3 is CASSLATGPSTRNTEAFF. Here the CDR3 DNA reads TGTGCCAGCAGCTTGGCGACAGGGCCCTCGACGCGGAACACTGAAGCTTTCTTT.

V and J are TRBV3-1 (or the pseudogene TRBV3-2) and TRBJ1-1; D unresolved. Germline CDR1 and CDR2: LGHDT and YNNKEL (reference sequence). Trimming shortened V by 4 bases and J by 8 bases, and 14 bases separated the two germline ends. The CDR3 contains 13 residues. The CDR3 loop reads CASSPRAWVEAFF. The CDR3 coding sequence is TGTGCCAGCAGCCCGCGGGCTTGGGTGGAAGCTTTCTTT.

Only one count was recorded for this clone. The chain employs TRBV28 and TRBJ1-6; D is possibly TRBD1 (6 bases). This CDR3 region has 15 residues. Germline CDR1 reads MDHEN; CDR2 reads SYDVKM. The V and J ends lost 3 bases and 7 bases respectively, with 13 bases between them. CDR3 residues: CASSFIRGRNSPLHF. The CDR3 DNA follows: TGTGCCAGCAGTTTTATCAGGGGAAGAAATTCACCCCTCCACTTT.

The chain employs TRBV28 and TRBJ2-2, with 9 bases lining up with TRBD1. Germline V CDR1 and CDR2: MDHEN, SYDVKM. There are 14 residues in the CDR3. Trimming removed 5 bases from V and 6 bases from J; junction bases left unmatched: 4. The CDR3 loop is CASSHRQGAGELFF. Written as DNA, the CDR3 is TGTGCCAGCAGTCACCGACAGGGGGCCGGGGAGCTGTTTTTT. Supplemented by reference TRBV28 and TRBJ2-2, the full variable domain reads DVKVTQSSRYLVKRTGEKVFLECVQDMDHENMFWYRQDPGLGLRLIYFSYDVKMKEKGDIPEGYSVSREKKERFSLILESASTNQTSMYLCASSHRQGAGELFFGEGSRLTVL.

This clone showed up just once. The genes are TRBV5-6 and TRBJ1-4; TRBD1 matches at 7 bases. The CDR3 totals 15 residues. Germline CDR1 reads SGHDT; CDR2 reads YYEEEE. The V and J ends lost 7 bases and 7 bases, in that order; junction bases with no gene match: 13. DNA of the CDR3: TGTGCCAGCGGGGACAGATGGGGCGCGAGTGAAAAACTGTTTTTT. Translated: CASGDRWGASEKLFF.

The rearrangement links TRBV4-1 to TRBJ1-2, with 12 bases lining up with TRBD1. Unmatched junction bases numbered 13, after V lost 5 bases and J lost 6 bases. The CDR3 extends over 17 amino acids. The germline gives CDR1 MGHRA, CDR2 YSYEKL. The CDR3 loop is CASSSPLGGQGADGYTF. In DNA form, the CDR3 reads TGCGCCAGCAGCTCCCCCCTGGGGGGACAGGGGGCGGATGGCTACACCTTC.

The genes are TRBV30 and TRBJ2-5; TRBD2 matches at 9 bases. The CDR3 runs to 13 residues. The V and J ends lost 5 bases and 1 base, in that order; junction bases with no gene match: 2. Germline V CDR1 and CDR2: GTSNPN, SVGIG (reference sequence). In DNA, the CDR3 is TGTGCCTGGGCGGGGGGGCCCCAAGAGACCCAGTACTTC. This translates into CAWAGGPQETQYF. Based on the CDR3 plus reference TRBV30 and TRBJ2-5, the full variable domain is SQTIHQWPATLVQPVGSPLSLECTVEGTSNPNLYWYRQAAGRGLQLLFYSVGIGQISSEVPQNLSASRPQDRQFILSSKKLLLSDSGFYLCAWAGGPQETQYFGPGTRLLVL.

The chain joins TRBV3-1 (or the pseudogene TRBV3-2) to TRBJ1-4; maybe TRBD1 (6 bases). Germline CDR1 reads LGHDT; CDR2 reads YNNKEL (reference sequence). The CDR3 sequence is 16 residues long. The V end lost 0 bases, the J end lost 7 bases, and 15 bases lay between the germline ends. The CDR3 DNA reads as TGTGCCAGCAGCCAAGAAGATTCCAGGGGATTTGAAAAACTGTTTTTT. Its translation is CASSQEDSRGFEKLFF.

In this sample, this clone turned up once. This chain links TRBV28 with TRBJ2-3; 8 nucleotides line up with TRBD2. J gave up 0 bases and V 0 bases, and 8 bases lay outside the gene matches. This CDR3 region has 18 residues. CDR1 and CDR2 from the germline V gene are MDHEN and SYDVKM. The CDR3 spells CASSLWLSGGPSTDTQYF. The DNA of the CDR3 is TGTGCCAGCAGTTTATGGCTGTCGGGGGGGCCGAGCACAGATACGCAGTATTTT.

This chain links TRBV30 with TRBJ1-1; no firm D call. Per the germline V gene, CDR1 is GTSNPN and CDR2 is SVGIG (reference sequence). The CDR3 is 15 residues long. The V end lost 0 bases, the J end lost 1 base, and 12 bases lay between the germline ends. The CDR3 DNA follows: TGTGCCTGGAGTGTACTAAGGCGGAAGAACACTGAAGCTTTCTTT. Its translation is CAWSVLRRKNTEAFF. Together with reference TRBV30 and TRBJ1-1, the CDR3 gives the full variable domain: SQTIHQWPATLVQPVGSPLSLECTVEGTSNPNLYWYRQAAGRGLQLLFYSVGIGQISSEVPQNLSASRPQDRQFILSSKKLLLSDSGFYLCAWSVLRRKNTEAFFGQGTRLTVV.

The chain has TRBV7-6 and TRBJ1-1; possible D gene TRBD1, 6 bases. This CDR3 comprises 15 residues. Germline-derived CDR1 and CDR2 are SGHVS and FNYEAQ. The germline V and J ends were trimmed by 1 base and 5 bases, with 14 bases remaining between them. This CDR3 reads CASSLEQGLGTEAFF. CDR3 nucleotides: TGTGCCAGCAGCTTAGAACAGGGCTTAGGTACTGAAGCTTTCTTT.

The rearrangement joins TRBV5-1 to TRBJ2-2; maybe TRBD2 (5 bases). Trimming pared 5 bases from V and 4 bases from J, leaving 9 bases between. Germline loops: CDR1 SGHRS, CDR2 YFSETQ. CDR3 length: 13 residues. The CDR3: CASSMGVTGELFF. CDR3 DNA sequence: TGCGCCAGCAGTATGGGAGTCACCGGGGAGCTGTTTTTT.

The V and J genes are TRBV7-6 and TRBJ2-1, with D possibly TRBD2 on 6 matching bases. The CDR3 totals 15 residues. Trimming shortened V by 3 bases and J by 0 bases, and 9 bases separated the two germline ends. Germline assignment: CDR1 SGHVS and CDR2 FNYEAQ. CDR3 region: CASSFGDSSYNEQFF. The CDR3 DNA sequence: TGTGCCAGCAGCTTTGGGGACTCCTCCTACAATGAGCAGTTCTTC. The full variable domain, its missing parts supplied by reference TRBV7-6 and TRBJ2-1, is GAGVSQSPRYKVTKRGQDVALRCDPISGHVSLYWYRQALGQGPEFLTYFNYEAQQDKSGLPNDRFSAERPEGSISTLTIQRTEQRDSAMYRCASSFGDSSYNEQFFGPGTRLTVL.